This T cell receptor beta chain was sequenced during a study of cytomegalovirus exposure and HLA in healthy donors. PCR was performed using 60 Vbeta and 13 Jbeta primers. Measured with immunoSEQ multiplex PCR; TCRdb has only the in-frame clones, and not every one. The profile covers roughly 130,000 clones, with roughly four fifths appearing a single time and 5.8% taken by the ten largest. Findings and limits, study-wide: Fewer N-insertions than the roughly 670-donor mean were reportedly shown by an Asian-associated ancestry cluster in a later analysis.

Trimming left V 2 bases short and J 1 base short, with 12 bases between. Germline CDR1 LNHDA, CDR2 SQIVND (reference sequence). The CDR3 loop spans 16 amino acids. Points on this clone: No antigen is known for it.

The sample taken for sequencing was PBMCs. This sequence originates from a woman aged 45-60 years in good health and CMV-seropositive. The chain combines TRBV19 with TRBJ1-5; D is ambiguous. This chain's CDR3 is CASSIRPGGSNQPQHF. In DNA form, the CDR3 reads TGTGCCAGTAGTATACGTCCAGGTGGAAGCAATCAGCCCCAGCATTTT.